This paragraph covers one TCR beta chain sequence. Following extraction, RNA underwent reverse transcription to cDNA, which served as the sequencing template. Assay: immunoSEQ multiplex PCR; the TCRdb copy retains only in-frame clones and omits some. Here the sample spans 90,000 to 100,000 clones, less than 50% being singletons. These data are taken from a study of CD8+ T cells in alopecia areata. This CDR3 has 15 amino acids. V was cut by 6 bases and J by 9 bases, with 18 bases left in between. Germline CDR1 reads MNHNY; CDR2 reads SVGAGI (reference sequence). The V and J genes are TRBV6-6 and TRBJ1-6; D call uncertain. Sequencing was carried out using CD4+ T cells sorted from blood. The receptor was derived from a human donor with alopecia areata. The CDR3, as DNA: TGTGCCAGCAGAAACGCAGCGGCCGCCAGTTCACCCCTCCACTTT. It specifies CASRNAAAASSPLHF.